The 24 T cell receptor beta chains below all came from one sample that was sequenced in a study of blood T cell repertoires in COVID-19. Repertoires were generated with immunoSEQ multiplex PCR, while TCRdb's copy carries only in-frame clones and drops some. The repertoire holds about 180,000 clones, with more than 75% as singletons. Sequencing was done on a sample of peripheral blood. All receptors derive from a person aged 70 to 79 with COVID-19, enrolled during active disease.

The chain couples TRBV18 to TRBJ1-4, with D perhaps matching TRBD1 (6 bases). CDR3 size: 13 residues. V was pared by 5 bases and J by 7 bases, with 11 bases between. Germline V gives CDR1 KGHSH, CDR2 LQKENI. CDR3 DNA: TGTGCCAGCTCAACAGGGTTATCTGAAAAACTGTTTTTT. Translated, it gives CASSTGLSEKLFF.

This clone occurred a few times. The chain employs TRBV13 and TRBJ2-3; TRBD2 matches at 8 bases. Germline CDR1 is PRHDT and CDR2 is FYEKMQ (reference sequence). With V trimmed by 5 bases and J by 2 bases, 6 bases remained unmatched. The CDR3 has 15 residues. The CDR3 spells CASSRRGGNTDTQYF. CDR3 DNA sequence: TGTGCCAGCAGCCGCCGGGGGGGGAACACAGATACGCAGTATTTT.

J is TRBJ1-2 and V is TRBV29-1, with 10 bases lining up with TRBD1. Trimming removed 4 bases from V and 7 bases from J; junction bases left unmatched: 3. CDR1 is SQVTM, CDR2 ANQGSEA, per germline. The CDR3 contains 12 residues. The CDR3 nucleotides are TGCAGCGTTGGACAGGGGGCGGTTGGCTACACCTTC. Amino acid sequence: CSVGQGAVGYTF.

The V and J genes are TRBV19 and TRBJ1-4; D gene ambiguous. CDR1 LNHDA and CDR2 SQIVND come from the germline V gene (reference sequence). Trimming took off 3 bases at V and 3 bases at J, with 8 bases between the two ends. The CDR3 totals 14 residues. The CDR3 coding sequence is TGTGCCAGTAGTATTATCAGGCCTAATGAAAAACTGTTTTTT. It is translated as CASSIIRPNEKLFF.

J is TRBJ1-3 and V is TRBV10-3, with 7 bases aligning to TRBD1. The CDR3 has 15 residues. With V trimmed by 2 bases and J by 1 base, 2 bases remained unmatched. Germline CDR1 is ENHRY and CDR2 is SYGVKD. CDR3 residues: CAISEGTVSGNTIYF. CDR3 in DNA: TGTGCCATCAGTGAGGGGACAGTATCTGGAAACACCATATATTTT.

The chain links TRBV28 to TRBJ2-1; weak D call: TRBD2 (7 bases). This CDR3 spans 15 amino acids. The germline gives CDR1 MDHEN, CDR2 SYDVKM. V lost 10 bases to trimming and J lost 6 bases, with 22 bases between them. CDR3 in amino acids: CATKGWGGPFNEQFF. CDR3 DNA: TGTGCCACCAAGGGATGGGGGGGGCCGTTCAATGAGCAGTTCTTC. Looking up the rest from reference TRBV28 and TRBJ2-1 gives the full variable domain: DVKVTQSSRYLVKRTGEKVFLECVQDMDHENMFWYRQDPGLGLRLIYFSYDVKMKEKGDIPEGYSVSREKKERFSLILESASTNQTSMYLCATKGWGGPFNEQFFGPGTRLTVL.

The chain recombines TRBV15 with TRBJ2-7, with 7 bases fitting TRBD2. Germline V gives CDR1 LNHNV, CDR2 YYDKDF (reference sequence). V was pared by 4 bases and J by 3 bases, with 12 bases of the junction left unmatched. There are 16 residues in the CDR3. The CDR3 bases are TGTGCCACCAGCATAGCCGCCGGGGGGTTTAACTACGAGCAGTACTTC. It yields the protein CATSIAAGGFNYEQYF.

V usage is TRBV5-1 and J usage is TRBJ2-3; 9 bases map to TRBD2. CDR3 length equals 16 residues. Per germline, CDR1 SGHRS and CDR2 YFSETQ. V gave up 0 bases and J gave up 4 bases; unmatched junction bases: 6. The CDR3 is CASSLGLAGIPDTQYF. The CDR3 DNA sequence: TGCGCCAGCAGCTTGGGGCTAGCGGGGATCCCAGATACGCAGTATTTT.

This chain connects TRBV28 to TRBJ1-2; D is ambiguous. The CDR3 sequence is 12 residues long. With 2 bases removed from V and 4 bases from J, the gap between germline ends came to 5 bases. Germline CDR1 reads MDHEN; CDR2 reads SYDVKM. The CDR3 loop reads CASSLGSYGYTF. As DNA, the CDR3 is TGTGCCAGCAGTTTAGGCAGCTATGGCTACACCTTC.

The chain uses TRBV7-9 and TRBJ2-5, with TRBD2 identical over 7 bases. Germline assignment: CDR1 SEHNR and CDR2 FQNEAQ (reference sequence). Trimming at V came to 4 bases and at J to 3 bases, leaving 5 bases not matched to a gene. The CDR3 sequence is 14 residues long. Here the CDR3 DNA reads TGTGCCAGCAGCTCCTCCGGGACTAAAGAGACCCAGTACTTC. Amino acids: CASSSSGTKETQYF. Looking up the rest from reference TRBV7-9 and TRBJ2-5 gives the full variable domain: DTGVSQNPRHKITKRGQNVTFRCDPISEHNRLYWYRQTLGQGPEFLTYFQNEAQLEKSRLLSDRFSAERPKGSFSTLEIQRTEQGDSAMYLCASSSSGTKETQYFGPGTRLLVL.

V and J are TRBV7-8 and TRBJ1-2, with D possibly being TRBD1 (5 bases). Between the trimmed V and J ends, which lost 7 bases and 5 bases, there was a span of 17 bases. This CDR3 has 14 residues. CDR1 SGHVS and CDR2 FQNEAQ come from the germline V gene. As DNA, the CDR3 is TGTGCCAGCACCCCCCCAGGGTTCGGGTATGGCTACACCTTC. Residues: CASTPPGFGYGYTF.

This clone was detected ten times or more. The chain joins TRBV15 to TRBJ1-1; D is uncertain. The V and J ends lost 0 bases and 0 bases respectively, with 8 bases between them. Germline CDR1 reads LNHNV; CDR2 reads YYDKDF (reference sequence). The CDR3 has 15 amino acids. In nucleotides, the CDR3 is TGTGCCACCAGCAGAGAACCGCAGGTGAACACTGAAGCTTTCTTT. It yields the protein CATSREPQVNTEAFF.

V gene TRBV25-1 combines with J gene TRBJ2-1; possible D gene TRBD2, 7 bases. V was trimmed by 3 bases and J by 7 bases, leaving 19 bases between them. The CDR3 spans 16 residues. Germline CDR1 is MGHDK and CDR2 is SYGVNS. CDR3 protein: CASSDSWAGARNEQFF. DNA of the CDR3: TGTGCCAGCAGTGACTCTTGGGCGGGGGCGAGGAATGAGCAGTTCTTC.

This chain uses TRBV5-1 with TRBJ1-2; 8 bases map to TRBD1. V was clipped by 2 bases and J by 3 bases; unmatched bases: 3. The V gene's germline CDR1 is SGHRS and CDR2 YFSETQ. CDR3 size: 14 residues. The CDR3 DNA follows: TGCGCCAGCAGCTTTACAGGGGGGGACTATGGCTACACCTTC. It specifies CASSFTGGDYGYTF. Looking up the rest from reference TRBV5-1 and TRBJ1-2 gives the full variable domain: KAGVTQTPRYLIKTRGQQVTLSCSPISGHRSVSWYQQTPGQGLQFLFEYFSETQRNKGNFPGRFSGRQFSNSRSEMNVSTLELGDSALYLCASSFTGGDYGYTFGSGTRLTVV.

V usage is TRBV10-3 and J usage is TRBJ2-7, with D possibly matching TRBD1 (6 bases). This CDR3 comprises 14 residues. V shed 6 bases and J shed 4 bases, with 16 bases lying between them. Germline V gene data show CDR1 as ENHRY and CDR2 as SYGVKD. The CDR3 nucleotides read TGTGCCATCAGAGAGACCGGGACACCTTACGAGCAGTACTTC. Its protein product is CAIRETGTPYEQYF.

This clone was detected once. The chain has TRBV4-3 and TRBJ2-2; 8 bases line up with TRBD2. The V and J ends lost 2 bases and 0 bases, in that order; junction bases with no gene match: 14. CDR1 is LGHNA and CDR2 is YSLEER in the germline V gene. This CDR3 region has 20 residues. The CDR3: CASSQYARSSGQANTGELFF. As DNA, the CDR3 is TGCGCCAGCAGCCAATATGCCCGGTCTAGCGGGCAGGCGAACACCGGGGAGCTGTTTTTT.

This rearrangement joins TRBV19 to TRBJ2-7; 8 bases agree with TRBD1. Germline values: CDR1 LNHDA, CDR2 SQIVND (reference sequence). The junction had 2 bases not matched to a gene; V was cut back by 4 bases and J by 0 bases. The CDR3 consists of 14 residues. CDR3 sequence: CASSTGTGSYEQYF. CDR3 in DNA: TGTGCCAGTAGTACCGGGACAGGCTCCTACGAGCAGTACTTC.

Concerning this clone itself: This sample includes further DNA sequences coding for the same CDR3. CDR3 residues: CASSIGSSNQPQHF. DNA of the CDR3: TGTGCCAGTAGTATAGGGAGTAGCAATCAGCCCCAGCATTTT. The chain joins TRBV19 to TRBJ1-5; D unclear. The CDR3 is 14 residues long. Trimming removed 1 base at V and 0 bases at J, with 4 bases between. Germline V gene lookup returns CDR1 LNHDA and CDR2 SQIVND (reference sequence). Complete variable domain (other parts from reference TRBV19 and TRBJ1-5): DGGITQSPKYLFRKEGQNVTLSCEQNLNHDAMYWYRQDPGQGLRLIYYSQIVNDFQKGDIAEGYSVSREKKESFPLTVTSAQKNPTAFYLCASSIGSSNQPQHFGDGTRLSIL.

The J gene is TRBJ2-1, the V gene TRBV7-2; 9 positions match TRBD2. Germline assignment: CDR1 SGHTA and CDR2 FQGNSA. This CDR3 spans 15 amino acids. J was trimmed by 5 bases and V by 4 bases; bases with no gene match: 6. The CDR3 sequence is CASSSREGRNNEQFF. CDR3 coding DNA: TGTGCCAGCAGCTCGCGGGAGGGCCGGAACAATGAGCAGTTCTTC.

The chain is built from TRBV5-1 and TRBJ2-3; maybe TRBD2 (6 bases). The CDR3 runs 15 residues. V gave up 4 bases and J gave up 2 bases, with 14 bases separating them. Germline V gene data show CDR1 as SGHRS and CDR2 as YFSETQ. The CDR3 protein is CASSVSGPATDTQYF. CDR3 DNA sequence: TGCGCCAGCAGCGTAAGCGGGCCCGCCACAGATACGCAGTATTTT.

V gene TRBV6-2 or TRBV6-3 combines with J gene TRBJ2-1; D is possibly TRBD1 (6 bases). Per germline, CDR1 MNHEY and CDR2 SVGEGT. The CDR3 consists of 16 residues. The V end lost 0 bases, the J end lost 4 bases, and 13 bases lay between the germline ends. The CDR3: CASSYSSTGIYNEQFF. For the CDR3, the DNA is TGTGCCAGCAGTTACTCGAGTACAGGGATTTACAATGAGCAGTTCTTC.

The chain recombines TRBV6-2 or TRBV6-3 with TRBJ2-5; 8 bases line up with TRBD1. CDR1 and CDR2 from the germline V gene are MNHEY and SVGEGT. CDR3 length equals 16 residues. V was pared by 6 bases and J by 5 bases, with 14 bases of the junction left unmatched. The CDR3, as DNA: TGTGCCAGCAGCCCCAACGACAGGGGAGGTGGTGAGACCCAGTACTTC. Residues: CASSPNDRGGGETQYF.

V and J are TRBV27 and TRBJ1-6, with D tentatively TRBD1 (6 bases). The V and J ends lost 4 bases and 10 bases respectively, with 20 bases between them. The CDR3 loop spans 16 amino acids. Germline CDR1 is MNHEY and CDR2 is SMNVEV (reference sequence). The CDR3 DNA reads as TGTGCCAGCAGTTACGAGTCGGGGGGGCTCGGGTCACCCCTCCACTTT. Translation gives CASSYESGGLGSPLHF.

This clone was seen only once. The chain recombines TRBV19 with TRBJ2-2; 8 nucleotides line up with TRBD1. This CDR3 is 17 amino acids long. Germline V lookup: CDR1 LNHDA, CDR2 SQIVND (reference sequence). The ends lost 6 bases at V and 3 bases at J; junction bases unmatched: 12. DNA for the CDR3: TGTGCCAGTAGACAACGGGACAGGACGTCTCACACCGGGGAGCTGTTTTTT. Translated, it gives CASRQRDRTSHTGELFF. Based on the CDR3 plus reference TRBV19 and TRBJ2-2, the full variable domain is DGGITQSPKYLFRKEGQNVTLSCEQNLNHDAMYWYRQDPGQGLRLIYYSQIVNDFQKGDIAEGYSVSREKKESFPLTVTSAQKNPTAFYLCASRQRDRTSHTGELFFGEGSRLTVL.